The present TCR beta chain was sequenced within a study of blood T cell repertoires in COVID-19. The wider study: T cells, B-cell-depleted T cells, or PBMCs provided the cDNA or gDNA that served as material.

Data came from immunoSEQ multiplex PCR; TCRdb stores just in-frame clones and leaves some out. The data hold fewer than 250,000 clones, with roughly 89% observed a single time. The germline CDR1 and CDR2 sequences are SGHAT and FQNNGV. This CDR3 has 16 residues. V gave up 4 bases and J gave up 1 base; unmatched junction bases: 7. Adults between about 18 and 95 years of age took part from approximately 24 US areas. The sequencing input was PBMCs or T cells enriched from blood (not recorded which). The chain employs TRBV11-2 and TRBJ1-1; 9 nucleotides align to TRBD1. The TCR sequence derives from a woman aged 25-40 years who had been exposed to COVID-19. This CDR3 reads CASSSYRGQGNTEAFF. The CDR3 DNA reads TGTGCCAGCAGCTCCTACAGGGGGCAGGGGAACACTGAAGCTTTCTTT.